One and the same sample provided the 6 T cell receptor beta chains below, sequenced in a study of neurological immune-mediated disorders. TCRdb called the 5' RACE reads again in MiXCR, with one record for every CDR3 protein. The repertoire holds some 47,000 distinct CDR3 sequences, with roughly a fifth as singletons. Specified time point: technical triplicate 3. The specimen was PBMCs. All receptors derive from a man aged 55 to 70 with HTLV-1-associated myelopathy (HAM/TSP).

This clonotype was detected ten times or more. The V gene is TRBV20-1, the J gene TRBJ2-1, with D possibly being TRBD1 (6 bases). The length of the CDR3 is 13 residues. Germline CDR1 DFQATT, CDR2 SNEGSKA (reference sequence). V was clipped by 6 bases and J by 3 bases, with 12 bases between them. In DNA form, the CDR3 reads TGCAGTGCACTAAGGGGGAACTACAATGAGCAGTTCTTC. Translated: CSALRGNYNEQFF.

This clonotype was recorded at least ten times. The rearrangement links TRBV20-1 to TRBJ2-7, with TRBD1 matching 9 bases. Germline lookup yields CDR1 DFQATT and CDR2 SNEGSKA (reference sequence). The CDR3 sequence is 13 residues long. The V gene end was trimmed by 6 bases and the J gene end by 1 base; junction bases not matched to a gene: 4. CDR3 DNA: TGCAGTGCCGGGACAGGGATTTCCTACGAGCAGTACTTC. Amino acid sequence: CSAGTGISYEQYF.

This chain joins TRBV4-3 and TRBJ2-6; 8 nucleotides align to TRBD1. Germline loops: CDR1 LGHNA, CDR2 YSLEER. V shed 0 bases and J 0 bases; nucleotides not matched to a gene: 4. This CDR3 contains 18 residues. CDR3 region: CASSQEGQDDSGANVLTF. The DNA of the CDR3 is TGCGCCAGCAGCCAAGAGGGACAGGACGACTCTGGGGCCAACGTCCTGACTTTC.

In the case of this clonotype: At one of its ends the junction is not consistent with the germline gene, which may arise from a read error. The chain couples TRBV10-3 to TRBJ2-2; 11 nucleotides line up with TRBD2. Germline V gives CDR1 ENHRY, CDR2 SYGVKD. The CDR3 contains 16 residues. CDR3 sequence (DNA): TGTTCCATCAGTGAGTCTAGCGGGAGGTACACCTGGGAGCTGTTTTTT. Translation gives CSISESSGRYTWELFF.

In its sample, this clonotype was seen many times. The V call is TRBV5-1, the J call TRBJ1-1; perhaps TRBD1 as D (6 bases). CDR3 length: 14 amino acids. V was trimmed by 0 bases and J by 9 bases, leaving 15 bases between them. Germline V gives CDR1 SGHRS, CDR2 YFSETQ. CDR3: CASSLAGRGSKAFF. The DNA of the CDR3 is TGCGCCAGCAGCTTGGCCGGAAGGGGGTCGAAAGCTTTCTTT.

This clonotype has at least ten counts. This chain uses TRBV7-3 with TRBJ2-2, with D hard to call. Trimming took off 4 bases at V and 6 bases at J, with 6 bases between the two ends. This CDR3 has 12 amino acids. Germline values: CDR1 SGHTA, CDR2 FQGTGA. CDR3 loop: CASSSPPGELFF. The DNA for the CDR3 is TGTGCCAGCAGCTCCCCCCCCGGGGAGCTGTTTTTT.